Listed here is a single TCR beta chain. This specimen belongs to a study of T cell changes during pregnancy in multiple sclerosis. Here immunoSEQ multiplex PCR was the method, and the copy in TCRdb shows in-frame clones only, minus some. The table lists over 10,000 clones, about 91% of them singletons. This TCR derives from a female donor in good health, enrolled as a control in a pregnancy study. The specimen was CD8+ T cells from peripheral blood mononuclear cells, collected in the second trimester of pregnancy.

The CDR3 DNA reads TGTGCCAGCAGTGGGACGGGACAGGGCCGTAACTATGGCTACACCTTC. Translated: CASSGTGQGRNYGYTF. The chain has TRBV2 and TRBJ1-2; 9 bases agree with TRBD1. V gave up 4 bases and J gave up 1 base; unmatched junction bases: 7. The CDR3 runs 16 residues. The germline CDR1 and CDR2 sequences are SNHLY and FYNNEI.